Below, 18 T cell receptor beta chains from the same sample are listed, as sequenced in a study of regulatory T cells in long-lasting Graves disease. Time point meaning: newly diagnosed GD, antithyroid drugs for less than 3 months. The TCR library was made from RNA extracted from PBMCs. CDR3 regions were amplified by Arm-PCR using iRepertoire HTBI primers to build TCR beta libraries. One entry per CDR3 protein, called by TCRdb with MiXCR from the multiplex PCR reads. The top ten clones hold less than 30% of a sample with about 420,000 distinct CDR3 sequences, around 17% of them seen once. The sample also formed part of further work on T cells in Graves' hyperthyroidism and ophthalmopathy.

Source: peripheral blood mononuclear cells (PBMCs), taken at new diagnosis, from a patient treated with antithyroid drugs. Every receptor here comes from a woman aged 18-29 years with Graves disease.

The V and J genes are TRBV18 and TRBJ1-1, with D maybe TRBD1 (6 bases). This CDR3 spans 13 amino acids. Germline CDR1 KGHSH, CDR2 LQKENI. Trimming removed 1 base from V and 4 bases from J, with 7 bases in between. CDR3 amino acids: CASSPLTGTEAFF. The CDR3 nucleotides read TGTGCCAGCTCACCACTGACAGGCACTGAAGCTTTCTTT.

V gene TRBV6-9 combines with J gene TRBJ1-3, with D unresolved. The CDR3 totals 14 residues. The V gene's germline CDR1 is MNHGY and CDR2 SVAAGI. Trimming left V 3 bases short and J 5 bases short, with 11 bases between. This CDR3 is CASSYSNNRNTIYF. DNA of the CDR3: TGTGCCAGCAGTTACTCGAACAACCGAAACACCATATATTTT.

This clonotype was seen ten or more times. V and J are TRBV6-1 and TRBJ1-1; D is possibly TRBD1 (5 bases). V was cut by 5 bases and J by 4 bases, with 20 bases left in between. The CDR3 consists of 16 residues. Germline loops: CDR1 MNHNS, CDR2 SASEGT. CDR3 sequence (DNA): TGTGCCAGCAGTCCCCCTGGACCGGGGGGACGCACTGAAGCTTTCTTT. Translating it yields CASSPPGPGGRTEAFF.

This clonotype occurred many times. Here the CDR3 reads CSVTGDRHKRNYGYTF. The CDR3 bases are TGCAGTGTGACCGGGGACAGGCACAAAAGAAACTATGGCTACACCTTC. The chain has TRBV20-1 and TRBJ1-2; TRBD1 agrees at 8 bases. V gave up 7 bases and J gave up 2 bases; unmatched junction bases: 15. This CDR3 comprises 16 residues. In germline, CDR1 is DFQATT, CDR2 SNEGSKA (reference sequence).

The chain joins TRBV18 to TRBJ2-5, with 7 nucleotides matching TRBD2. V lost 1 base, J lost 5 bases, and 1 base stayed unmatched. The CDR3 totals 13 residues. Per the germline V gene, CDR1 is KGHSH and CDR2 is LQKENI. CDR3 DNA: TGTGCCAGCTCACCACAGGGAGGGGAGACCCAGTACTTC. Its protein product is CASSPQGGETQYF.

With respect to this clonotype: At one end, the junction sequence differs from germline, possibly due to a read error. The chain employs TRBV5-5 and TRBJ2-7; 10 bases are a match to TRBD2. The length of the CDR3 is 15 residues. Germline CDR1 reads SGHKS; CDR2 reads YYEKEE (reference sequence). CDR3 bases: TGCGCCAGCAGCCAAGTTCGCCTAGCGGGAGAAGAGCAGTACTTC. Translated: CASSQVRLAGEEQYF.

This rearrangement joins TRBV29-1 to TRBJ2-5, with 11 nucleotides matching TRBD1. Germline trimming cut 4 bases from V and 5 bases from J; bases unmatched to any gene: 12. Germline V gene sequence: CDR1 SQVTM, CDR2 ANQGSEA. The CDR3 has 16 amino acids. As DNA, the CDR3 is TGCAGCGTTGGGGTCGGCAGGACAGGGGGCCGGGAGACCCAGTACTTC. Translated: CSVGVGRTGGRETQYF.

J is TRBJ2-1 and V is TRBV11-2; 8 bases are a match to TRBD1. Germline assignment: CDR1 SGHAT and CDR2 FQNNGV. Germline trimming cut 3 bases from V and 2 bases from J; bases unmatched to any gene: 9. The CDR3 is 17 amino acids. The CDR3 sequence is CASSFRLDRGAYNEQFF. The CDR3 DNA is TGTGCCAGCAGCTTCCGCCTCGACAGGGGAGCCTACAATGAGCAGTTCTTC.

This clonotype was observed a handful of times. The rearrangement joins TRBV5-4 to TRBJ2-5, with D perhaps TRBD2 (5 bases). This CDR3 has 14 residues. V lost 1 base to trimming and J lost 2 bases, with 9 bases between them. CDR1 SGHNT and CDR2 YYREEE come from the germline V gene (reference sequence). The CDR3 DNA reads TGTGCCAGCAGCTTGTCGAGGGAACAAGAGACCCAGTACTTC. Translating it yields CASSLSREQETQYF.

This clonotype was recorded many times. The CDR3 loop reads CASSVLEQGAKDTQYF. For the CDR3, the DNA is TGTGCCAGCAGCGTCCTGGAACAGGGGGCTAAAGATACGCAGTATTTT. The chain recombines TRBV3-1 with TRBJ2-3; 9 bases map to TRBD1. Germline CDR1 LGHDT, CDR2 YNNKEL (reference sequence). This CDR3 is 16 amino acids long. With V trimmed by 5 bases and J by 5 bases, 11 bases remained unmatched.

This clonotype was detected a few times. The rearrangement links TRBV2 to TRBJ2-6; no clear D gene. The CDR3 length is 16 residues. The V end lost 6 bases, the J end lost 0 bases, and 12 bases lay between the germline ends. Germline CDR1 is SNHLY and CDR2 is FYNNEI. The CDR3 protein is CASRGPINSGANVLTF. In DNA, the CDR3 is TGTGCCAGCAGGGGCCCGATAAACTCTGGGGCCAACGTCCTGACTTTC.

The rearrangement joins TRBV6-2 or TRBV6-3 to TRBJ2-7; no reliable D call. The CDR3 extends over 15 amino acids. V was cut by 3 bases and J by 4 bases, with 16 bases left in between. The germline gives CDR1 MNHEY, CDR2 SVGEGT. The CDR3 DNA reads as TGTGCCAGCAGTTATTTCGACACGTCCTCATACGAGCAGTACTTC. It is translated as CASSYFDTSSYEQYF.

This clonotype was recorded many times. This chain links TRBV12-3 or TRBV12-4 with TRBJ2-7; the D call may be TRBD1 or TRBD2 (5 bases each). Trimming pared 3 bases from V and 2 bases from J, leaving 14 bases between. The CDR3 sequence is 15 residues long. DNA for the CDR3: TGTGCCAGCAGTTTTCAGGGAGTAGGTCCCTACGAGCAGTACTTC. Its protein product is CASSFQGVGPYEQYF.

This clonotype was counted at least ten times. CDR3 sequence (DNA): TGTGCCAGCAGTCCTTTCGGACAGGGGTTTGAAGCTTTCTTT. Its translation is CASSPFGQGFEAFF. The chain has TRBV28 and TRBJ1-1; 9 bases match TRBD1. This CDR3 comprises 14 residues. V shed 5 bases and J 7 bases; nucleotides not matched to a gene: 8. The germline gives CDR1 MDHEN, CDR2 SYDVKM.

There are many counts of this clonotype. The gene calls are TRBV3-1 and TRBJ2-3; 11 positions match TRBD2. Per germline, CDR1 LGHDT and CDR2 YNNKEL (reference sequence). The CDR3 sequence is 15 residues long. Losses at the gene ends were 2 bases for V and 4 bases for J; bases not matched to a gene: 2. In nucleotides, the CDR3 is TGTGCCAGCAGCCAAAGGACTAGCGGGCCAGATACGCAGTATTTT. Its protein product is CASSQRTSGPDTQYF.

This clonotype came up a few times. The rearrangement links TRBV29-1 to TRBJ2-5, with TRBD2 matching 9 bases. V was clipped by 4 bases and J by 1 base; unmatched bases: 4. The CDR3 consists of 14 residues. Germline values: CDR1 SQVTM, CDR2 ANQGSEA. The CDR3 nucleotides read TGCAGCGTTGGCCGGACTAGCGTCCAAGAGACCCAGTACTTC. Translation gives CSVGRTSVQETQYF.

The table lists this clonotype with many counts. The CDR3 bases are TGTGCCATAAAGGACAGGGTGAACACTGAAGCTTTCTTT. Translated: CAIKDRVNTEAFF. The rearrangement uses TRBV25-1 and TRBJ1-1, with 8 bases fitting TRBD1. This CDR3 has 13 amino acids. The junction had 4 bases not matched to a gene; V was cut back by 10 bases and J by 0 bases. Germline CDR1 and CDR2: MGHDK and SYGVNS. Filled out from reference TRBV25-1 and TRBJ1-1, the complete variable domain reads EADIYQTPRYLVIGTGKKITLECSQTMGHDKMYWYQQDPGMELHLIHYSYGVNSTEKGDLSSESTVSRIRTEHFPLTLESARPSHTSQYLCAIKDRVNTEAFFGQGTRLTVV.

CDR3 sequence (DNA): TGCAGCGTTGACGGGACAGGGGTTAGCTATGGCTACACCTTC. This translates into CSVDGTGVSYGYTF. This sequence joins TRBV29-1 and TRBJ1-2; 10 bases agree with TRBD1. Trimming took 3 bases from V and 4 from J; bases not matched to a gene: 5. Germline V lookup: CDR1 SQVTM, CDR2 ANQGSEA. CDR3 length: 14 residues.